This TCR beta chain was sequenced during a study of Ad26.COV2.S vaccination and SARS-CoV-2 variants. The V end was cut by 0 bases, the J end by 12 bases, with 9 bases between. The CDR3 is 12 amino acids. Germline CDR1 LGHDT, CDR2 YNNKEL (reference sequence). The assay was immunoSEQ multiplex PCR, and TCRdb's table has in-frame clones only and misses some. Found here are 350,000 to 450,000 clones, over 80% of them singletons; the top ten hold more than 1.5%. The sample's treatment: 15 to 20 received Ad26.COV2.S at low or high dose, single or two shots; about 5 received placebo; per-sample allocation not given. Sampling was done on day 63 after the first vaccine or placebo injection.

This receptor was identified in a person between 18 and 59 years old who received the Ad26.COV2.S COVID-19 vaccine or a placebo. Specimen: peripheral blood, collected in a trial of Ad26.COV2.S vaccine versus placebo. The chain joins TRBV3-1 (or the pseudogene TRBV3-2) to TRBJ1-3; no reliable D call. CDR3 residues: CASSQDGVIIYF. CDR3 bases: TGTGCCAGCAGCCAAGATGGAGTTATCATATATTTT.